Presented here are 15 T cell receptor beta chains from one specimen sequenced in a study of T cell responses to AZD1222 COVID-19 vaccine. Sequenced by immunoSEQ multiplex PCR; TCRdb stores in-frame clones only, minus some. Seen here are about 140,000 clones, around 93% observed once, and the top ten hold around 2.8%. The starting material was peripheral blood, obtained on day 0 of AZD1222 vaccination. All receptors derive from an adult in good health.

This clone was counted between two and nine times. V usage is TRBV11-3 and J usage is TRBJ1-2; no clear D gene. This CDR3 spans 13 amino acids. V lost 4 bases and J lost 7, with 13 bases in between. CDR1 and CDR2 (germline): SGHNT, YENEEA. The CDR3 region is CASSSLGSGGYTF. Here the CDR3 DNA reads TGTGCCAGCAGCTCGTTGGGAAGCGGTGGCTACACCTTC.

This clone has more than one count but fewer than ten. V and J are TRBV7-2 and TRBJ2-1; 10 bases map to TRBD2. The germline CDR1 and CDR2 sequences are SGHTA and FQGNSA. The CDR3 runs to 14 residues. V shed 7 bases and J 8 bases; nucleotides not matched to a gene: 8. CDR3 coding DNA: TGTGCCAGCACTCAGGGACTAGCGATAGATGAGCAGTTCTTC. This encodes CASTQGLAIDEQFF.

The V gene is TRBV21-1, the J gene TRBJ1-5. TRBV21-1 is tagged as a pseudogene. The CDR3 runs 15 residues. The CDR3 spells CASSKKIRVTQPQHF. CDR3 coding DNA: TGTGCCAGCAGCAAAAAAATAAGGGTGACTCAGCCCCAGCATTTT.

This clone was picked up one time. V and J are TRBV5-1 and TRBJ1-1; D unclear. V was cut by 0 bases and J by 6 bases, with 12 bases left in between. Germline CDR1 is SGHRS and CDR2 is YFSETQ. The CDR3 length is 14 residues. Here the CDR3 reads CASSLERRAAEAFF. The CDR3 DNA sequence: TGCGCCAGCAGCTTGGAGCGGCGCGCGGCTGAAGCTTTCTTT.

The rearrangement uses TRBV5-6 and TRBJ1-5, with D perhaps TRBD1 (6 bases). Trimming removed 0 bases from V and 3 bases from J, with 13 bases in between. The CDR3 contains 16 residues. CDR1 and CDR2 (germline): SGHDT, YYEEEE. The chain's CDR3 is CASSLDRVLNNQPQHF. CDR3 coding DNA: TGTGCCAGCAGCTTGGACAGGGTTCTTAACAATCAGCCCCAGCATTTT.

This chain uses TRBV5-4 with TRBJ2-7; tentative D call: TRBD1 (6 bases). The CDR3 runs 17 residues. The V and J ends lost 3 bases and 1 base respectively, with 20 bases between them. CDR1 and CDR2 (germline): SGHNT, YYREEE (reference sequence). CDR3 sequence (DNA): TGTGCCAGCAGCTGGGGTGACAGGTCGGCCCTATCCTACGAGCAGTACTTC. Encoded protein: CASSWGDRSALSYEQYF.

V and J are TRBV4-2 and TRBJ2-7; 11 bases align to TRBD2. Trimming took 2 bases from V and 2 from J; bases not matched to a gene: 5. Looked up from germline, CDR1 is LGHNA and CDR2 is YNFKEQ. The CDR3 consists of 16 residues. The CDR3 DNA is TGTGCCAGCAGCCAAATAGCGGGGGGGCGCCCCTACGAGCAGTACTTC. Amino acids: CASSQIAGGRPYEQYF.

This sequence joins TRBV14 and TRBJ1-5, with 7 bases aligning to TRBD1. V dropped 4 bases and J dropped 9; count of bases not matched to a gene: 6. Germline CDR1 is SGHDN and CDR2 is FVKESK. CDR3 length: 13 amino acids. Here the CDR3 reads CASSPTGAAPQHF. The CDR3 DNA sequence: TGTGCCAGCAGCCCCACAGGGGCCGCGCCCCAGCATTTT.

In its sample, this clone was seen once. The CDR3 DNA sequence: TGCGCCAGCAGCCCCTTCAACACCTACAATGAGCAGTTCTTC. Its protein product is CASSPFNTYNEQFF. The rearrangement joins TRBV5-1 to TRBJ2-1, with D hard to call. Germline loops: CDR1 SGHRS, CDR2 YFSETQ. V was cut by 4 bases and J by 2 bases, with 10 bases left in between. This CDR3 comprises 14 residues.

V gene TRBV13 combines with J gene TRBJ2-1; unclear D gene. The CDR3 totals 17 residues. V shed 0 bases and J shed 1 base, with 13 bases lying between them. CDR1 is PRHDT, CDR2 FYEKMQ, per germline (reference sequence). CDR3 in DNA: TGTGCCAGCAGCTTAGGCCTTACGGTGTCGTCCTACAATGAGCAGTTCTTC. Amino acid sequence: CASSLGLTVSSYNEQFF.

The genes are TRBV6-6 and TRBJ2-3, with TRBD1 matching 7 bases. Germline V gene lookup returns CDR1 MNHNY and CDR2 SVGAGI (reference sequence). V lost 0 bases and J lost 5; bases outside the gene matches: 8. This CDR3 is 16 amino acids long. CDR3 coding DNA: TGTGCCAGCAGTTACTCGAGGCAGGGGGTAAGAGATACGCAGTATTTT. Its protein is CASSYSRQGVRDTQYF.

The V and J genes are TRBV5-8 and TRBJ1-5; 8 positions match TRBD1. CDR1 and CDR2 from the germline V gene are SGHTS and YDEGEE. The CDR3 runs to 14 residues. V trimming: 6 bases; J trimming: 6 bases; junction bases outside the gene matches: 8. The CDR3 DNA follows: TGTGCCAGCATTTTCAGGGGGCTCGCTCAGCCCCAGCATTTT. As protein: CASIFRGLAQPQHF.

The chain uses TRBV7-2 and TRBJ1-4, with TRBD1 identical over 7 bases. The length of the CDR3 is 16 residues. V lost 1 base and J lost 8; bases outside the gene matches: 10. Germline values: CDR1 SGHTA, CDR2 FQGNSA. DNA of the CDR3: TGTGCCAGCAGCTTAGTCTTTAAGGGGGCAGGAGAAAAACTGTTTTTT. Protein: CASSLVFKGAGEKLFF.

This rearrangement joins TRBV2 to TRBJ2-3, with 9 nucleotides matching TRBD1. Germline CDR1 is SNHLY and CDR2 is FYNNEI. V gave up 10 bases and J gave up 2 bases; unmatched junction bases: 7. This CDR3 comprises 14 residues. The CDR3 sequence: CATPRDRATDTQYF. The CDR3 DNA follows: TGTGCCACCCCCCGGGACAGGGCCACAGATACGCAGTATTTT.

V usage is TRBV5-1 and J usage is TRBJ1-1; 10 bases line up with TRBD1. The germline CDR1 and CDR2 sequences are SGHRS and YFSETQ. This CDR3 contains 16 residues. The V segment lost 2 bases and the J segment 11 bases; nucleotides outside the gene matches: 15. This CDR3 is CASSLNPGTGARSAFF. In DNA form, the CDR3 reads TGCGCCAGCAGCTTAAACCCCGGGACAGGGGCCAGAAGTGCTTTCTTT.